Listed here are 21 T cell receptor beta chains from one sample, sequenced in a study of metastatic and nonmetastatic thyroid tumors. Thyroid surgery had not been preceded by any treatment in any patient. TCRdb re-called clones via MiXCR from the PCR reads. This repertoire shows approximately 90,000 clones, less than 10% found once; its top ten account for 8% to 10%. The sample comprised blood. The origin of the receptors is a female donor with papillary thyroid cancer or a benign thyroid nodule (not recorded which). Some clones in this sample may be carry-over from other donors' samples.

Worth noting for this clone: A much larger clone differs from this one at a single base, so this may be a read error. The J gene is TRBJ1-1, the V gene TRBV7-9, with TRBD1 as a possible D gene (5 bases). The CDR3 runs 14 residues. From germline, CDR1 is SEHNR and CDR2 FQNEAQ (reference sequence). CDR3 sequence (DNA): TGTGCCAGCAGCTTGGGGGGGACGAACACTGAAGCTCTCTTT. This encodes CASSLGGTNTEALF. Complete variable domain (other parts from reference TRBV7-9 and TRBJ1-1): DTGVSQNPRHKITKRGQNVTFRCDPISEHNRLYWYRQTLGQGPEFLTYFQNEAQLEKSRLLSDRFSAERPKGSFSTLEIQRTEQGDSAMYLCASSLGGTNTEALFGQGTRLTVV.

This rearrangement joins TRBV9 to TRBJ1-4; D call uncertain. Germline V gene lookup returns CDR1 SGDLS and CDR2 YYNGEE. V shed 0 bases and J shed 4 bases, with 13 bases lying between them. This CDR3 spans 16 amino acids. This chain's CDR3 is CASSVGGGPFNEKLFF. CDR3 coding DNA: TGTGCCAGCAGCGTAGGTGGCGGGCCTTTTAATGAAAAACTGTTTTTT.

This clone was detected ten times or more. Other DNA sequences of this sample code for an identical CDR3. This chain links TRBV19 with TRBJ1-1; D is unclear. The germline V and J ends were trimmed by 3 bases and 0 bases, with 5 bases remaining between them. Germline assignment: CDR1 LNHDA and CDR2 SQIVND (reference sequence). The CDR3 is 13 residues long. The CDR3 DNA reads as TGTGCCAGTAGTATCACTTTGAACACTGAAGCTTTCTTT. It is translated as CASSITLNTEAFF. Based on the CDR3 plus reference TRBV19 and TRBJ1-1, the full variable domain is DGGITQSPKYLFRKEGQNVTLSCEQNLNHDAMYWYRQDPGQGLRLIYYSQIVNDFQKGDIAEGYSVSREKKESFPLTVTSAQKNPTAFYLCASSITLNTEAFFGQGTRLTVV.

This clone has at least ten counts. The identical CDR3 is also encoded by other nucleotide sequences in the sample. The gene calls are TRBV6-4 and TRBJ2-1, with a weak D call TRBD2 (5 bases). Trimming stripped 5 bases from V and 0 bases from J, with 5 bases between. Looked up from germline, CDR1 is MRHNA and CDR2 is SNTAGT. The CDR3 is made up of 13 amino acids. The CDR3 DNA follows: TGTGCCAGCAGTAGCGGCTCCTACAATGAGCAGTTCTTC. Residues: CASSSGSYNEQFF.

The sample holds many counts of this clone. V gene TRBV5-5 combines with J gene TRBJ1-4, with 9 bases fitting TRBD1. This CDR3 spans 15 amino acids. V gave up 4 bases and J gave up 4 bases; unmatched junction bases: 5. Germline loops: CDR1 SGHKS, CDR2 YYEKEE (reference sequence). The CDR3 region has the DNA TGTGCCAGCAGCCAAGGGACAGGGCTTAATGAAAAACTGTTTTTT. Translating gives CASSQGTGLNEKLFF.

This clone turned up a few times. The chain combines TRBV2 with TRBJ1-1; D unresolved. Looked up from germline, CDR1 is SNHLY and CDR2 is FYNNEI. V lost 0 bases and J 5 bases, leaving 7 bases between the germline ends. This CDR3 is built from 13 residues. The CDR3 nucleotides read TGTGCCAGCAGTGAAGCCGGGTGGACTGAAGCTTTCTTT. The encoded protein is CASSEAGWTEAFF.

This clone was observed a handful of times. A clone one base away is much larger, so this may be a read error. The CDR3 spells CASGKVFTDTQYF. CDR3 coding DNA: TGTGCCAGCGGTAAGGTATTCACAGATACGCAGTATTTT. The rearrangement joins TRBV2 to TRBJ2-3; D is unresolved. Trimming stripped 8 bases from V and 2 bases from J, with 11 bases between. The CDR3 runs 13 residues. The germline V gene has CDR1 SNHLY and CDR2 FYNNEI.

The CDR3: CASSPRSSGNTIYF. The CDR3 DNA sequence: TGTGCCAGCAGCCCCCGTAGCTCTGGAAACACCATATATTTT. The chain couples TRBV3-1 to TRBJ1-3; no definite D call. The CDR3 covers 14 residues. Trimming removed 4 bases from V and 0 bases from J, with 7 bases in between. The V gene's germline CDR1 is LGHDT and CDR2 YNNKEL (reference sequence).

This clone appeared many times. V and J are TRBV6-1 and TRBJ1-5; 8 positions match TRBD1. Germline assignment: CDR1 MNHNS and CDR2 SASEGT. The CDR3 extends over 14 amino acids. V lost 5 bases and J lost 5; bases outside the gene matches: 5. The CDR3 nucleotides read TGTGCCAGCAGTTCGACAGGGGAACATCAGCCCCAGCATTTT. This codes for CASSSTGEHQPQHF.

This clone has a handful of counts. A clone one base away is much larger, so this may be a read error. The genes are TRBV19 and TRBJ2-5, with 9 bases that match TRBD1. The CDR3 covers 15 residues. The germline V gene has CDR1 LNHDA and CDR2 SQIVND (reference sequence). CDR3 protein: CAGSRPGQGLETQYF. The CDR3 DNA reads TGTGCCGGTAGTAGACCGGGACAGGGTCTAGAGACCCAGTACTTC.

This clone has at least ten counts. This chain links TRBV7-8 with TRBJ1-1; D unresolved. Trimming pared 5 bases from V and 2 bases from J, leaving 21 bases between. Germline V gene data show CDR1 as SGHVS and CDR2 as FQNEAQ. This CDR3 has 17 residues. CDR3 coding DNA: TGTGCCAGCAGCCTATCGGACCCTGGCAGGACCAACACTGAAGCTTTCTTT. Encoded protein: CASSLSDPGRTNTEAFF.

Only a few counts were recorded for this clone. The DNA for the CDR3 is TGTGCCAGCAGCCCGACGGGGGGCTGGGAGACCCAGTACTTC. As protein: CASSPTGGWETQYF. The chain carries TRBV7-3 and TRBJ2-5; the D gene is possibly TRBD2 (7 bases). CDR1 and CDR2 from the germline V gene are SGHTA and FQGTGA. This CDR3 is 14 amino acids long. Trimming took off 5 bases at V and 5 bases at J, with 15 bases between the two ends.

The chain uses TRBV24-1 and TRBJ1-2, with a tentative D call TRBD1 (5 bases). Trimming pared 5 bases from V and 3 bases from J, leaving 21 bases between. CDR3 length: 17 amino acids. CDR1 and CDR2 (germline): KGHDR, SFDVKD. CDR3 DNA: TGTGCCACCAGTGTGGGGGGGGGATCAACCCTGGACTATGGCTACACCTTC. It is translated as CATSVGGGSTLDYGYTF.

The gene calls are TRBV5-1 and TRBJ2-3; 11 nucleotides match TRBD2. Germline CDR1 reads SGHRS; CDR2 reads YFSETQ. The CDR3 runs to 15 residues. V gave up 2 bases and J gave up 1 base; unmatched junction bases: 0. For the CDR3, the DNA is TGCGCCAGCAGCTTACTAGCGGGAGGCACAGATACGCAGTATTTT. Translation gives CASSLLAGGTDTQYF.

This clone occurred many times. The chain combines TRBV14 with TRBJ2-7; D may be TRBD2 (6 bases). Between the trimmed V and J ends, which lost 5 bases and 6 bases, there was a span of 17 bases. In germline, CDR1 is SGHDN, CDR2 FVKESK. The CDR3 spans 14 residues. In DNA form, the CDR3 reads TGTGCCAGCAGCGAGTTTGGGGGGTTTCTCGAGCAGTACTTC. Translating it yields CASSEFGGFLEQYF. The full variable domain, its missing parts supplied by reference TRBV14 and TRBJ2-7, is EAGVTQFPSHSVIEKGQTVTLRCDPISGHDNLYWYRRVMGKEIKFLLHFVKESKQDESGMPNNRFLAERTGGTYSTLKVQPAELEDSGVYFCASSEFGGFLEQYFGPGTRLTVT.

This clone was recorded a few times. This chain uses TRBV6-1 with TRBJ1-2; D is ambiguous. Trimming took 6 bases from V and 8 from J, leaving 10 bases between them. From germline, CDR1 is MNHNS and CDR2 SASEGT. CDR3 length: 11 residues. Here the CDR3 reads CASRSGGGYTF. The CDR3, as DNA: TGTGCCAGCAGGTCGGGTGGGGGCTACACCTTC.

This clone was observed at least ten times. The J gene is TRBJ1-1, the V gene TRBV7-2; D gene unclear. Germline V gene sequence: CDR1 SGHTA, CDR2 FQGNSA. V lost 6 bases and J lost 6, with 14 bases in between. This CDR3 region has 13 residues. For the CDR3, the DNA is TGTGCCAGCAGTTATAAGGGAATCCCTGAAGCTTTCTTT. Translating gives CASSYKGIPEAFF.

The chain joins TRBV20-1 to TRBJ2-7, with TRBD2 matching over 12 bases. The length of the CDR3 is 13 residues. After removal of 7 bases from V and 0 bases from J, the junction contained 1 base not matched to a gene. Germline V gene sequence: CDR1 DFQATT, CDR2 SNEGSKA (reference sequence). CDR3 sequence: CSGTSGASYEQYF. CDR3 sequence (DNA): TGCAGTGGGACTAGCGGGGCCTCCTACGAGCAGTACTTC.

This rearrangement joins TRBV10-3 to TRBJ1-1; D may be TRBD1 (5 bases). This CDR3 has 11 amino acids. V was shortened by 10 bases and J by 4 bases, with 10 bases between the two germline ends. The germline CDR1 and CDR2 sequences are ENHRY and SYGVKD. For the CDR3, the DNA is TGTGCCACCTCGAGGGGCACTGAAGCTTTCTTT. Protein: CATSRGTEAFF.

The V gene is TRBV5-5, the J gene TRBJ2-5; 16 bases line up with TRBD2. CDR3 length: 16 amino acids. CDR1 and CDR2 from the germline V gene are SGHKS and YYEKEE (reference sequence). Losses at the gene ends were 4 bases for V and 2 bases for J; bases not matched to a gene: 2. The CDR3 sequence: CASSRGLAGGQETQYF. In DNA, the CDR3 is TGTGCCAGCAGCCGGGGACTAGCGGGGGGGCAAGAGACCCAGTACTTC. Full variable domain (rest looked up from reference TRBV5-5 and TRBJ2-5): DAGVTQSPTHLIKTRGQQVTLRCSPISGHKSVSWYQQVLGQGPQFIFQYYEKEERGRGNFPDRFSARQFPNYSSELNVNALLLGDSALYLCASSRGLAGGQETQYFGPGTRLLVL.

The sample holds many counts of this clone. The V call is TRBV11-3, the J call TRBJ2-1, with 7 bases fitting TRBD1. Germline CDR1 and CDR2: SGHNT and YENEEA. The CDR3 is 18 residues long. Trimming took 0 bases from V and 0 from J; bases not matched to a gene: 8. The CDR3 reads CASSLEGQARSSYNEQFF. CDR3 nucleotide sequence: TGTGCCAGCAGCTTAGAAGGACAGGCCCGGAGCTCCTACAATGAGCAGTTCTTC.